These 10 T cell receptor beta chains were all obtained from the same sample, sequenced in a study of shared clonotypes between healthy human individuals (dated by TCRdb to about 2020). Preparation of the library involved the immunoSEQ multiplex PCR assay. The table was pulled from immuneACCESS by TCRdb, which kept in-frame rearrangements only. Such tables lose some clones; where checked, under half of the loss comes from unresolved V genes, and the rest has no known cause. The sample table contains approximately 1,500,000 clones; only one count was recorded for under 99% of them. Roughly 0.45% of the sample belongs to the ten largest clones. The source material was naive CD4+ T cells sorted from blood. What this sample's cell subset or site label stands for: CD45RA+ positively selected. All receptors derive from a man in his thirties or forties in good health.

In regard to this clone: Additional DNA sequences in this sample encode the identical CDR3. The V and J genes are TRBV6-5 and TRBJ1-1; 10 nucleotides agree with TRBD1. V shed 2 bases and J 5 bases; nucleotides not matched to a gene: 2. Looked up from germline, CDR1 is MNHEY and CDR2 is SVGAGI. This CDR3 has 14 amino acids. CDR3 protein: CASSYGTGATEAFF. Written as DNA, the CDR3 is TGTGCCAGCAGTTACGGGACAGGGGCAACTGAAGCTTTCTTT.

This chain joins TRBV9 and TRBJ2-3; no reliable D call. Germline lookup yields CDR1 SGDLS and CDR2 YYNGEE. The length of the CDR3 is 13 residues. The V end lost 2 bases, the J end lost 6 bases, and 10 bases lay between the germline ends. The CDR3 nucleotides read TGTGCCAGCAGCGTGAGAGTCGTGGATACGCAGTATTTT. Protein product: CASSVRVVDTQYF. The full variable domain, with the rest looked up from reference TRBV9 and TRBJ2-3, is DSGVTQTPKHLITATGQRVTLRCSPRSGDLSVYWYQQSLDQGLQFLIQYYNGEERAKGNILERFSAQQFPDLHSELNLSSLELGDSALYFCASSVRVVDTQYFGPGTRLTVL.

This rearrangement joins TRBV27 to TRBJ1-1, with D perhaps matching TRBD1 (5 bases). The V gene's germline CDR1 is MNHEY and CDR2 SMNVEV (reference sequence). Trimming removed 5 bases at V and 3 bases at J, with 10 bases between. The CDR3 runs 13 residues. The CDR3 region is CASSPSGYTEAFF. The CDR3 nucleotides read TGTGCCAGCAGTCCTTCAGGGTACACTGAAGCTTTCTTT.

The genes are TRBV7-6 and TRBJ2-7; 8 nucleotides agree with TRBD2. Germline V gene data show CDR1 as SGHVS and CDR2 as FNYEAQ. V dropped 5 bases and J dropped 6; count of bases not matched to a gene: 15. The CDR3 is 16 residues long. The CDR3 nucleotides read TGTGCCAGCAGCCTCAGGAGGCCCCAGCGGGAGTTCGAGCAGTACTTC. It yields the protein CASSLRRPQREFEQYF.

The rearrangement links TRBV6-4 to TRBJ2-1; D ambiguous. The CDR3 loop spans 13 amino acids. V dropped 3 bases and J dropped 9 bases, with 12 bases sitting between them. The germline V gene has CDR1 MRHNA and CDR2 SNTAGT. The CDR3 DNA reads TGTGCCAGCAGTGAGGTGGGCCACGGTGAGCAGTTCTTC. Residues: CASSEVGHGEQFF.

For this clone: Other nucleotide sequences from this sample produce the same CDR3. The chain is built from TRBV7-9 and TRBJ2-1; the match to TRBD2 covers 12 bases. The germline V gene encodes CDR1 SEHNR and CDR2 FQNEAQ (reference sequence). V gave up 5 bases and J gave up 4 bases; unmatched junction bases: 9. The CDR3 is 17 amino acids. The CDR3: CASSPGGLAGIYNEQFF. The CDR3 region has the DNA TGTGCCAGCAGCCCCGGAGGACTAGCGGGAATATACAATGAGCAGTTCTTC.

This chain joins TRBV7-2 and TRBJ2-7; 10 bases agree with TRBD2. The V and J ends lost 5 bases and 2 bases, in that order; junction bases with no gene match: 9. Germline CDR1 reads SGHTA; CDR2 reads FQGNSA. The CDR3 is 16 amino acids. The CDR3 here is CASSQLFSGRTYEQYF. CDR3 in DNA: TGTGCCAGCAGCCAACTATTTAGCGGGAGGACCTACGAGCAGTACTTC.

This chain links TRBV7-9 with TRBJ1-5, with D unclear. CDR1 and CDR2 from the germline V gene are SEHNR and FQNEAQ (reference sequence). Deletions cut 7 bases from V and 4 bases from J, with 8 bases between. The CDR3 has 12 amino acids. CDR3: CASTSYNQPQHF. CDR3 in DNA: TGTGCCAGCACCTCTTATAATCAGCCCCAGCATTTT.

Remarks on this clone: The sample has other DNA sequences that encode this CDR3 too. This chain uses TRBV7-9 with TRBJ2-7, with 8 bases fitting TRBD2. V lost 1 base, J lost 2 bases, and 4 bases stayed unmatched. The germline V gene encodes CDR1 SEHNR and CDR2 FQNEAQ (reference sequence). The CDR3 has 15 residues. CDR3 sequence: CASSLVAGGTYEQYF. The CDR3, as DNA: TGTGCCAGCAGCTTAGTCGCGGGAGGTACCTACGAGCAGTACTTC.

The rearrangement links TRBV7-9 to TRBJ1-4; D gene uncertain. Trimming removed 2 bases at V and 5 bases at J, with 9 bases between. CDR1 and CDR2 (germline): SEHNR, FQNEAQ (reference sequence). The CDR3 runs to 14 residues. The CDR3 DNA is TGTGCCAGCAGCTTAAGCATAGAGAATGAAAAACTGTTTTTT. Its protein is CASSLSIENEKLFF.